The entry that follows covers one T cell receptor beta chain sequence. The data stem from a study of control samples from healthy donors and cancer patients. V dropped 4 bases and J dropped 2 bases, with 15 bases sitting between them. The germline CDR1 and CDR2 sequences are SGHVS and FQNEAQ. The CDR3 has 16 residues. The repertoire was sequenced with immunoSEQ multiplex PCR; TCRdb's copy has only in-frame clones and lacks some. The repertoire includes about 59,000 clones, about 90% of them detected once, and about 12% sits in the top ten. This receptor was identified in a woman aged 55-69 years with lung cancer. V is TRBV7-8 and J is TRBJ2-1; TRBD2 is a possible D gene (5 bases). The sequenced material came from PBMCs. CDR3: CASSSIRGDTYNEQFF. In DNA, the CDR3 is TGTGCCAGCAGCTCTATACGGGGTGACACCTACAATGAGCAGTTCTTC.